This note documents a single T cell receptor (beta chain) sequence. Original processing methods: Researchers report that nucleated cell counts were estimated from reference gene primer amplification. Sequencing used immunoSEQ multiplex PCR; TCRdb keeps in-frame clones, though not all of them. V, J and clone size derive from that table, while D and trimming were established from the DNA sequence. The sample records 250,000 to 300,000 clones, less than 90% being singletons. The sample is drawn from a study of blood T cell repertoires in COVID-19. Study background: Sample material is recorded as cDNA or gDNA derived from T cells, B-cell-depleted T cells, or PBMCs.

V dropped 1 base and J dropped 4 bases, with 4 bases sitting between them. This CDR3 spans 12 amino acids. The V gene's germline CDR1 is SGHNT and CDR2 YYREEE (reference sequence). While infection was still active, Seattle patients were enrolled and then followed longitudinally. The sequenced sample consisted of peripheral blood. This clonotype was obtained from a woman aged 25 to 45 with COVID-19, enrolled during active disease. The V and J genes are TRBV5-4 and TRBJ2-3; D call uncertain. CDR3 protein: CASSLIADTQYF. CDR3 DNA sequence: TGTGCCAGCAGCTTGATCGCAGATACGCAGTATTTT.